This is a list of T cell receptor beta chains from one sample in a study of shared clonotypes between healthy human individuals. The table came from immunoSEQ multiplex PCR; TCRdb's copy has only in-frame clones and leaves some out. This table holds 1.5 million to 2.5 million clones, about 95% found once. Sequencing input: naive CD8+ T cells sorted from blood. All receptors come from a man younger than 35 in good health. Both conserved end residues are part of each CDR3. Each record gives: V gene, J gene, CDR3 length, clone size, D gene, CDR3 DNA, CDR3 protein. A D gene is named only where the DNA matches it firmly. Size values are once, few and many counts, or a class for expanded clones, and some rows have none.

V: TRBV11-2; J: TRBJ2-7; length: 13; size: .; D: .; DNA: TGTGCCAGCAGCCATACAGAGACCTACGAGCAGTACTTC; CDR3: CASSHTETYEQYF
V: TRBV5-4; J: TRBJ2-6; length: 15; size: .; D: .; DNA: TGTGCCGCCGGTACGGGGCAGTCTGGGGCCAACGTCCTGACTTTC; CDR3: CAAGTGQSGANVLTF
V: TRBV4-1; J: TRBJ2-5; length: 15; size: .; D: .; DNA: TGCGCCAGCAGCCAAGAGGTACCCCTCGGGGAGACCCAGTACTTC; CDR3: CASSQEVPLGETQYF
V: TRBV7-9; J: TRBJ2-5; length: 15; size: .; D: .; DNA: TGTGCCAGCAGCGACGAACGTGCGGGCCAAGAGACCCAGTACTTC; CDR3: CASSDERAGQETQYF
V: TRBV7-9; J: TRBJ2-7; length: 17; size: .; D: TRBD2; DNA: TGTGCCAGCAGCTTAGCTAGCGGGGGGACCGCCGGCTACGAGCAGTACTTC; CDR3: CASSLASGGTAGYEQYF
V: TRBV9; J: TRBJ2-1; length: 16; size: .; D: .; DNA: TGTGCCAGCAGCGCACTAACGGGGCCCCCTTACAATGAGCAGTTCTTC; CDR3: CASSALTGPPYNEQFF
V: TRBV9; J: TRBJ2-1; length: 14; size: once; D: TRBD2; DNA: TGTGCCAGCAGCGTTGGACTAGACCGCAATGAGCAGTTCTTC; CDR3: CASSVGLDRNEQFF
V: TRBV6-1; J: TRBJ2-5; length: 16; size: once; D: TRBD2; DNA: TGTGCCAGCAGTGATGGACTAGCGGGATACCAAGAGACCCAGTACTTC; CDR3: CASSDGLAGYQETQYF
V: TRBV11-2; J: TRBJ1-4; length: 13; size: .; D: .; DNA: TGTGCCAGCAGCCCGCCGATATTCGAAAAACTGTTTTTT; CDR3: CASSPPIFEKLFF
V: TRBV5-4; J: TRBJ1-5; length: 15; size: once; D: TRBD1; DNA: TGTGCCAGCAGCTCAATGGACAGGGACAATCAGCCCCAGCATTTT; CDR3: CASSSMDRDNQPQHF
V: TRBV28; J: TRBJ1-1; length: 14; size: .; D: .; DNA: TGTGCCAGCAGTTTTGGTCTAGGGAACACTGAAGCTTTCTTT; CDR3: CASSFGLGNTEAFF
V: TRBV5-4; J: TRBJ2-7; length: 13; size: .; D: TRBD2; DNA: TGTGCCAGCAGCCTCATACGGGGGGACGAGCAGTACTTC; CDR3: CASSLIRGDEQYF
V: TRBV13; J: TRBJ2-5; length: 14; size: .; D: TRBD1; DNA: TGTGCCAGCAGACACCGACAGGGGTATGAGACCCAGTACTTC; CDR3: CASRHRQGYETQYF
V: TRBV7-9; J: TRBJ2-2; length: 15; size: .; D: .; DNA: TGTGCCAGCAGCCCTCCGGGCCTGAACACCGGGGAGCTGTTTTTT; CDR3: CASSPPGLNTGELFF
V: TRBV27; J: TRBJ2-2; length: 13; size: .; D: .; DNA: TGTGCCAGCAGTTTATTGAGTACCGGGGAGCTGTTTTTT; CDR3: CASSLLSTGELFF
V: TRBV27; J: TRBJ1-3; length: 14; size: .; D: .; DNA: TGTGCCAGCATGAGCAGGCCCTCTGGAAACACCATATATTTT; CDR3: CASMSRPSGNTIYF
V: TRBV28; J: TRBJ2-7; length: 15; size: .; D: .; DNA: TGTGCCAGCAGTTTATATGGAGGGGGCCCCTACGAGCAGTACTTC; CDR3: CASSLYGGGPYEQYF
V: TRBV9; J: TRBJ2-3; length: 18; size: .; D: .; DNA: TGTGCCAGCAGCCCCTCCTCAGTGGGAAGCGGGCGAACAGATACGCAGTATTTT; CDR3: CASSPSSVGSGRTDTQYF
V: TRBV5-6; J: TRBJ2-2; length: 13; size: .; D: .; DNA: TGTGCCAGCAGCTGGGACAACACCGGGGAGCTGTTTTTT; CDR3: CASSWDNTGELFF
V: TRBV11-2; J: TRBJ1-2; length: 16; size: .; D: TRBD1; DNA: TGTGCCAGCAGCTTAGTACCAGGGGGAACGAGCTATGGCTACACCTTC; CDR3: CASSLVPGGTSYGYTF